This TCR beta chain stems from a study of T-cell reconstitution after alpha-beta-depleted transplantation in children. The study's findings and limits: T-cell counts and diversity at one year following transplant were attributed mainly to newly produced T cells. Reportedly, alpha-beta T cells present about two months post-transplant originated from several hundred expanded clones of graft origin. Some patients' high day-60 TCRbeta diversity was traced to surviving recipient T cells and thymic progenitors.

Comment on this clonotype: What it binds is unknown.

As it was prepared, the TCRbeta library received unique molecular identifiers. Using its own MiXCR run on the PCR reads, TCRdb lists one record per CDR3 protein. The data contain 600,000 to 700,000 distinct CDR3 sequences, around 13% of them singletons. The sequence was collected from a girl aged 2-10 years with congenital amegakaryocytic thrombocytopenia, due to receive a stem cell transplant. This specimen consisted of PBMCs, obtained before TCRalphabeta/CD19-depleted stem cell transplant.

The CDR3 DNA reads as TGTGCCAGCAGCTCATCGGCTAGCGGGACGGTAGAGACCCAGTACTTC. It translates to CASSSSASGTVETQYF. This chain links TRBV7-3 with TRBJ2-5, with 9 bases that match TRBD2. Germline CDR1 and CDR2: SGHTA and FQGTGA. Trimming cost V 4 bases and J 4 bases; bases outside gene matches: 10. The length of the CDR3 is 16 residues.